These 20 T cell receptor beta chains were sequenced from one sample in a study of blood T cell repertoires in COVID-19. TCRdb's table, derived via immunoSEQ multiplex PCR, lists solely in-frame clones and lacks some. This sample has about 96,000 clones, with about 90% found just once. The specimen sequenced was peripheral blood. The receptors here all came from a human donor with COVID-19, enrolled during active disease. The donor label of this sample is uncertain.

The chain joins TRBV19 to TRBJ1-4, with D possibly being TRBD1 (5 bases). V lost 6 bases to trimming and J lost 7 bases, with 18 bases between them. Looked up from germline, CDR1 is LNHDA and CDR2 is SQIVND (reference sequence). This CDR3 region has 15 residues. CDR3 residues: CASSSPRVAGEKLFF. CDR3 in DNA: TGTGCCAGTAGCTCCCCCAGGGTCGCAGGTGAAAAACTGTTTTTT.

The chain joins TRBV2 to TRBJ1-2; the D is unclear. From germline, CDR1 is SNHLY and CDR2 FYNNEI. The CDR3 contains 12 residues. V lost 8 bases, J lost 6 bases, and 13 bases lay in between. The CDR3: CASGGSRNGYTF. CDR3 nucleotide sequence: TGTGCCAGCGGCGGGAGTCGCAATGGCTACACCTTC.

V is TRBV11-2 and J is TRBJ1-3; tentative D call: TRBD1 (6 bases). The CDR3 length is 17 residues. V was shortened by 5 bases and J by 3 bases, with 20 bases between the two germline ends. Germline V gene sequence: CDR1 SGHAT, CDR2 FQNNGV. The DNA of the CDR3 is TGTGCCAGCAGCCCTCCAAGCGGGGGGCGCGGTGGAAACACCATATATTTT. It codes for CASSPPSGGRGGNTIYF. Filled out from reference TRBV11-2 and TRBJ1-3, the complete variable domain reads EAGVAQSPRYKIIEKRQSVAFWCNPISGHATLYWYQQILGQGPKLLIQFQNNGVVDDSQLPKDRFSAERLKGVDSTLKIQPAKLEDSAVYLCASSPPSGGRGGNTIYFGEGSWLTVV.

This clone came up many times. CDR3 sequence: CASRTSGFRGEQYF. The CDR3, as DNA: TGTGCCAGCAGGACTAGCGGGTTTAGAGGCGAGCAGTACTTC. The genes are TRBV28 and TRBJ2-7; 10 positions agree with TRBD2. With V trimmed by 6 bases and J by 6 bases, 8 bases remained unmatched. The CDR3 extends over 14 amino acids. Germline V gives CDR1 MDHEN, CDR2 SYDVKM.

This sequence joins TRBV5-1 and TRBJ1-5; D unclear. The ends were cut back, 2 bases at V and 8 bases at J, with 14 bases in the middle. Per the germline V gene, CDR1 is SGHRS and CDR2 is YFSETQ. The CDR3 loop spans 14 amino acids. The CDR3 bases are TGCGCCAGCAGCTTCCAAGGGTTGGAGGAGCCCCAGCATTTT. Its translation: CASSFQGLEEPQHF.

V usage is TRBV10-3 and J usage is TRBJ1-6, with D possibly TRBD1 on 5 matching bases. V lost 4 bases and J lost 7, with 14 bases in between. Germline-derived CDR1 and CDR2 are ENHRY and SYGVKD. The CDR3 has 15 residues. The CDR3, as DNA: TGTGCCATCAGTGTGGGGCGAAAGGGGAATTCACCCCTCCACTTT. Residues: CAISVGRKGNSPLHF.

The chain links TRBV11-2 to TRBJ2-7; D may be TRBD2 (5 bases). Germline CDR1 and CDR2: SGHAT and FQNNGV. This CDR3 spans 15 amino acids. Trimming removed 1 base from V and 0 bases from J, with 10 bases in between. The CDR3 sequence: CASSLVPGSSYEQYF. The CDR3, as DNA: TGTGCCAGCAGCTTAGTTCCTGGGAGCTCCTACGAGCAGTACTTC.

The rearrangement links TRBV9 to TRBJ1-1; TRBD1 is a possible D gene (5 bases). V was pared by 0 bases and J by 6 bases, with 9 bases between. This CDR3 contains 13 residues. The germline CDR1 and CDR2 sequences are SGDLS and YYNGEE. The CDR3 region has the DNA TGTGCCAGCAGCGTAGTATCGGGGGCTGAAGCTTTCTTT. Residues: CASSVVSGAEAFF.

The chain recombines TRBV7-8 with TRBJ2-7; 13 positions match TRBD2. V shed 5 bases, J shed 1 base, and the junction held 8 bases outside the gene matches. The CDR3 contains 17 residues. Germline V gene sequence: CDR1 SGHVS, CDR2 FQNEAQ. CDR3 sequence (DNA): TGTGCCAGCAGCCGAGGGACTAGCGGGATGAGTTCCTACGAGCAGTACTTC. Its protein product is CASSRGTSGMSSYEQYF.

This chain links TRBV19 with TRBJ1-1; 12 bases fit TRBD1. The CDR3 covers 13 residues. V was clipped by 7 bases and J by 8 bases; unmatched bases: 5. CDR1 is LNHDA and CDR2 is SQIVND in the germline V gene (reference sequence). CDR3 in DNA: TGTGCCAGTATCGGGACAGGGGGCTGGGAAGCTTTCTTT. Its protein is CASIGTGGWEAFF.

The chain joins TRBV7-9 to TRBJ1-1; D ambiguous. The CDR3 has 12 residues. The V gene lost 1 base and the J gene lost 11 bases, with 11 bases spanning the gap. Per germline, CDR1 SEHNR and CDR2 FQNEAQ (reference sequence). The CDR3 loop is CASSLVTGGAFF. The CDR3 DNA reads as TGTGCCAGCAGCTTAGTGACGGGTGGTGCTTTCTTT.

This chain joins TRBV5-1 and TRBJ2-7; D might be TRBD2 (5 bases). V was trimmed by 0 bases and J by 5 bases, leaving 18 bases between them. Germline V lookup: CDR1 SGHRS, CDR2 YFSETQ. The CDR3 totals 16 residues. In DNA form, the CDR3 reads TGCGCCAGCAGCTTGGGGGTTGGAGGATTAACCGACGAGCAGTACTTC. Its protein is CASSLGVGGLTDEQYF.

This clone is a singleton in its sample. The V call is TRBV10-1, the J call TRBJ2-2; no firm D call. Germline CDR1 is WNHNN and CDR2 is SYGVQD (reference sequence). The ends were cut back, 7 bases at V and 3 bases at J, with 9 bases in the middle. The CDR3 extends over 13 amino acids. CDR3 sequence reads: CASNAADTGELFF. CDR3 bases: TGCGCCAGCAATGCGGCGGACACCGGGGAGCTGTTTTTT.

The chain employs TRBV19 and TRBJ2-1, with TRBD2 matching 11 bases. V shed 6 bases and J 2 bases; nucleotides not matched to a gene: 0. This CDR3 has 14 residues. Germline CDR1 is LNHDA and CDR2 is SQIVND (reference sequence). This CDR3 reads CASRLAGAYNEQFF. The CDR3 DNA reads TGTGCCAGTAGACTAGCGGGGGCCTACAATGAGCAGTTCTTC.

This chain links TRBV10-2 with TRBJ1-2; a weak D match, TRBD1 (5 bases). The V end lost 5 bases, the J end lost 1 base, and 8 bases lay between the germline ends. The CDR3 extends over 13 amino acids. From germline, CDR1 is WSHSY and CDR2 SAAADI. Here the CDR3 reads CASSRQNNYGYTF. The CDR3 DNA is TGCGCCAGCAGTAGACAGAATAACTATGGCTACACCTTC.

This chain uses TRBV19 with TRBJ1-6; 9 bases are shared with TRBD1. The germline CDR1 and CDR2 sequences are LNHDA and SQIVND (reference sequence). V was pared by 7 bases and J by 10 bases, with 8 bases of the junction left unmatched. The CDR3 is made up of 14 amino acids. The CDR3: CASTPGQGESPLHF. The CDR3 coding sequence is TGTGCCAGTACTCCGGGACAGGGCGAGTCACCCCTCCACTTT.

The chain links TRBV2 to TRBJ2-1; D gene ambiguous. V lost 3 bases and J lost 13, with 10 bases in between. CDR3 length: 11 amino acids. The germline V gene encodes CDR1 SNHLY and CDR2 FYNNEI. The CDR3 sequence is CASSETFHQFF. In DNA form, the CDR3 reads TGTGCCAGCAGTGAGACATTTCATCAGTTCTTC.

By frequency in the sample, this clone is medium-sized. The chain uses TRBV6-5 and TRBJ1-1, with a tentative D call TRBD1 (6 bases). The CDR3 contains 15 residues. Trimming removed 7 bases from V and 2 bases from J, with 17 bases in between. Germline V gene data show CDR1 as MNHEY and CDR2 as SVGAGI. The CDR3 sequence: CASNSRDKGNTEAFF. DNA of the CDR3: TGTGCCAGCAATTCCCGGGACAAGGGAAACACTGAAGCTTTCTTT.

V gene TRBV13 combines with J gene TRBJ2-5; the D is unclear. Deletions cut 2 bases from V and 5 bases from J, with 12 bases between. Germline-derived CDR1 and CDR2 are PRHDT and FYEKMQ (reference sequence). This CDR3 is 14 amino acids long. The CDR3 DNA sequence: TGTGCCAGCAGCTTACGCGCGGCCGGGGAGACCCAGTACTTC. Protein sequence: CASSLRAAGETQYF.

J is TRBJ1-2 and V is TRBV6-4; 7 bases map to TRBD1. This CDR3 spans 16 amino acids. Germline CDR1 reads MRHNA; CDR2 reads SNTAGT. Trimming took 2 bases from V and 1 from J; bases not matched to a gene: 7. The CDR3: CASSDQGDRFNYGYTF. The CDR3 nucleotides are TGTGCCAGCAGTGACCAGGGGGACCGCTTTAACTATGGCTACACCTTC.